This TCR beta chain was captured by sequencing in a study of a mutant IDH1 vaccine in newly diagnosed glioma. Study results and limitations: Variations in leading peripheral T cell clonotypes appeared to have no connection with pseudoprogression.

This sample's time point: week 35, safety follow-up. The vaccine gave 300 ug of a 20-mer mutant IDH1 peptide subcutaneously per dose. Patients in the study were vaccinated eight times, receiving shots in weeks 1, 3, 5, 7, 11, 15, 19 and 23. Trimming left V 4 bases short and J 11 bases short, with 11 bases between. The CDR3 is 12 residues long. Per germline, CDR1 MNHEY and CDR2 SVGAGI. Assay used: immunoSEQ multiplex PCR; TCRdb lists only in-frame clones, some missing. The table shows some 60,000 clones, with approximately 87% occurring only once. Comment on this clone: The antigen is not known.

The sequences come from PBMCs, collected from a glioma patient whose treatment included an IDH1 peptide vaccine. The source is a man between 40 and 49 years old with glioma. The chain links TRBV6-5 to TRBJ1-4; D is unclear. This CDR3 reads CASSSTSGKLFF. The CDR3 coding sequence is TGTGCCAGCAGTTCTACAAGCGGGAAACTGTTTTTT.